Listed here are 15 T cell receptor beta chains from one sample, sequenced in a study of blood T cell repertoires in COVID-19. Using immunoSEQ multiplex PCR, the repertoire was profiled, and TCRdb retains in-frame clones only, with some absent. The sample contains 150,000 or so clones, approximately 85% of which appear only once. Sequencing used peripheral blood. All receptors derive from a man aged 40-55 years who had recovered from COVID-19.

The CDR3 loop reads CAWTTGGHPSGANVLTF. The CDR3 nucleotides are TGTGCCTGGACCACGGGGGGTCACCCCTCTGGGGCCAACGTCCTGACTTTC. The chain recombines TRBV30 with TRBJ2-6, with TRBD2 identical over 7 bases. The CDR3 spans 17 residues. The V and J ends lost 4 bases and 0 bases, in that order; junction bases with no gene match: 9. Germline CDR1 is GTSNPN and CDR2 is SVGIG (reference sequence).

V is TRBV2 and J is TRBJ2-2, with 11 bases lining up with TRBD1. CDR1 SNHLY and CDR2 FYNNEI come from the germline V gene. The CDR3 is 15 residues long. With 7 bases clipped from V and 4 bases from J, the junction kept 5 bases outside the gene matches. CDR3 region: CASKGDRGITGELFF. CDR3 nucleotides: TGTGCCAGCAAGGGGGACAGGGGGATCACCGGGGAGCTGTTTTTT.

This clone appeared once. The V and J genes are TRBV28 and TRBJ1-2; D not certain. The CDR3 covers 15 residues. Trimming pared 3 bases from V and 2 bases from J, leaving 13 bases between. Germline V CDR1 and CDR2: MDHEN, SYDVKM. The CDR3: CASSLGDTSNYGYTF. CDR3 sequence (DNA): TGTGCCAGCAGTTTGGGTGACACGTCCAACTATGGCTACACCTTC.

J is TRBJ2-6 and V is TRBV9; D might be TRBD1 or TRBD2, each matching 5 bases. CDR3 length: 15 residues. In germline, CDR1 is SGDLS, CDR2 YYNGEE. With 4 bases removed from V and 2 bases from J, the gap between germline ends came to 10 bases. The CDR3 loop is CASSLEGTGANVLTF. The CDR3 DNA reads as TGTGCCAGCAGCTTAGAGGGGACTGGGGCCAACGTCCTGACTTTC.

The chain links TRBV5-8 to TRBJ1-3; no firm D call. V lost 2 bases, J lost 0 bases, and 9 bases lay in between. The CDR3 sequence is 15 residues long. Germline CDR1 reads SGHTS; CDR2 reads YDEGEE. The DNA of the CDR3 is TGTGCCAGCAGCTTAAAAGTCTACTCTGGAAACACCATATATTTT. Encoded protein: CASSLKVYSGNTIYF. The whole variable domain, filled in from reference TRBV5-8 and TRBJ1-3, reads EAGVTQSPTHLIKTRGQQATLRCSPISGHTSVYWYQQALGLGLQFLLWYDEGEERNRGNFPPRFSGRQFPNYSSELNVNALELEDSALYLCASSLKVYSGNTIYFGEGSWLTVV.

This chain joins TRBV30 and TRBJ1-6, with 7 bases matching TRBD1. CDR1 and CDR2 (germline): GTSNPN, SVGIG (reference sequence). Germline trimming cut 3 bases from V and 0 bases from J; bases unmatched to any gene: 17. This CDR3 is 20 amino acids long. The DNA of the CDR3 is TGTGCCTGGAGGTCGGTAGGGACAGTCCGGATCAGCTCCTATAATTCACCCCTCCACTTT. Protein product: CAWRSVGTVRISSYNSPLHF.

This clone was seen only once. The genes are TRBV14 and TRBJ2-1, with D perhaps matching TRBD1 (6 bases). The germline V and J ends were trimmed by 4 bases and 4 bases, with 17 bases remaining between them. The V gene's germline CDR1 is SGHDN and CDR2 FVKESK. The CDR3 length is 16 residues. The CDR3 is CASSLWQDSEYNEQFF. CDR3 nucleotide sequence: TGTGCCAGCAGCCTATGGCAGGACAGCGAATACAATGAGCAGTTCTTC.

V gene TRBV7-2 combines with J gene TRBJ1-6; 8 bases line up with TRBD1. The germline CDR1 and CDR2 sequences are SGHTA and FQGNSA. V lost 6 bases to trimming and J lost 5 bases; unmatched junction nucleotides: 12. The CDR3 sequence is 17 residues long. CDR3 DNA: TGTGCCAGCAGAAGACAGGGGATAGGACTGAATAATTCACCCCTCCACTTT. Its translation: CASRRQGIGLNNSPLHF.

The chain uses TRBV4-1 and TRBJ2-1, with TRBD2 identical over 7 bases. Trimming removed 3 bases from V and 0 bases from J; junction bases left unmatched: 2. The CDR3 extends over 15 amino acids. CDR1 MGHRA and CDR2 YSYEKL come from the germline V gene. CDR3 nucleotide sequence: TGCGCCAGCAGCCAGGGGAGGGGCTCCTACAATGAGCAGTTCTTC. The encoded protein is CASSQGRGSYNEQFF.

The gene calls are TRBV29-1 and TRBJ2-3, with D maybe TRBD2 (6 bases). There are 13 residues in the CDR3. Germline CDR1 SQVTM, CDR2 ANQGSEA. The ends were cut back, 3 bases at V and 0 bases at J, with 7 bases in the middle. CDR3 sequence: CSVDRESTDTQYF. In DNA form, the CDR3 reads TGCAGCGTTGACCGGGAGAGCACAGATACGCAGTATTTT.

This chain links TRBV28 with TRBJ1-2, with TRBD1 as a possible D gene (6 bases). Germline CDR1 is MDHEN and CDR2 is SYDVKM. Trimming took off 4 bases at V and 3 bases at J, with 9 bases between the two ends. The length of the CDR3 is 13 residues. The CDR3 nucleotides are TGTGCCAGCAGTTCGGGACACGACTATGGCTACACCTTC. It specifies CASSSGHDYGYTF.

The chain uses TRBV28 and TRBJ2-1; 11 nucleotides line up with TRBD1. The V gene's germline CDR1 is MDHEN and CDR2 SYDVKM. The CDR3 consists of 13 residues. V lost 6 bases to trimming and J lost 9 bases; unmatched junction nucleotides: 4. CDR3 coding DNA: TGTGCCAGCAGCCGGACAGGGGGCTTTGAGCAGTTCTTC. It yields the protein CASSRTGGFEQFF.

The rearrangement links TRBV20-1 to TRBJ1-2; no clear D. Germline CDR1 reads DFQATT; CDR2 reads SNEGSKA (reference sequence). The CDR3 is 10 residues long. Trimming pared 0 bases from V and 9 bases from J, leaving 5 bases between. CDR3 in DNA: TGCAGTGCTAGAGAAAATAGCTACACCTTC. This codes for CSARENSYTF.

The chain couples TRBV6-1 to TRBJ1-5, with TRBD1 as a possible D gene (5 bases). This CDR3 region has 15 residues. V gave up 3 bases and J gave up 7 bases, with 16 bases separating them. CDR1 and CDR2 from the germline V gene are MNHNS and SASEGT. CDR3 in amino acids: CASSEKAGGAQPQHF. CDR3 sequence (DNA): TGTGCCAGCAGTGAGAAGGCAGGAGGGGCACAGCCCCAGCATTTT.

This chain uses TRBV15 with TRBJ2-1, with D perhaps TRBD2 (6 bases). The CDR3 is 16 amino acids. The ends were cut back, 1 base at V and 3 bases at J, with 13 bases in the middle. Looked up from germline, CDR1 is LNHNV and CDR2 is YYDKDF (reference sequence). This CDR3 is CATSRVRLEHYNEQFF. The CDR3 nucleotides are TGTGCCACCAGCAGAGTTCGACTAGAACACTACAATGAGCAGTTCTTC.